These T cell receptor beta chains were read from a single sample in a study of regulatory T cells in long-lasting Graves disease. TCRdb re-called the multiplex PCR reads with MiXCR, one entry per CDR3 protein. The repertoire holds 580,000 or so distinct CDR3 sequences, with approximately 16% as singletons. These records were also assigned to another study, of T cells in Graves' hyperthyroidism and ophthalmopathy.

The specimen comprised peripheral blood mononuclear cells (PBMCs), sampled at new diagnosis, from a patient treated with antithyroid drugs. The origin of the receptors is a man aged 18 to 29 with Graves disease. Both conserved end residues are part of each CDR3. A D gene is named only where the DNA matches it firmly. Clone sizes are given selectively: once, few, many, or a class where the clone is expanded.

clone size,V gene,J gene,D gene,CDR3 protein,CDR3 DNA
.,TRBV6-1,TRBJ1-5,.,CASSERQGTQPQHF,TGTGCCAGCAGTGAAAGGCAGGGTACCCAGCCCCAGCATTTT
many,TRBV30,TRBJ1-2,.,CAWTSGLGYGYTF,TGTGCCTGGACATCCGGTTTGGGCTATGGCTACACCTTC
few,TRBV27,TRBJ2-7,TRBD1,CASSLRQGIGYEQYF,TGTGCCAGCAGTTTACGACAGGGGATCGGCTACGAGCAGTACTTC
many,TRBV30,TRBJ2-7,.,CAWQPPGQTYEQYF,TGTGCCTGGCAACCGCCGGGACAAACCTACGAGCAGTACTTC
many,TRBV20-1,TRBJ2-1,TRBD2,CSAGTSGYNEQFF,TGCAGTGCTGGGACTAGCGGGTACAATGAGCAGTTCTTC
many,TRBV28,TRBJ2-1,.,CASSFPGAYNEQFF,TGTGCCAGCAGTTTCCCGGGGGCCTACAATGAGCAGTTCTTC
many,TRBV12-3/TRBV12-4,TRBJ2-3,TRBD2,CASSSLAGGDSTDTQYF,TGTGCCAGCAGTTCGTTAGCGGGAGGGGATAGCACAGATACGCAGTATTTT
.,TRBV3-1,TRBJ1-5,.,CASSQAGTGDQPQHF,TGTGCCAGCAGCCAAGCCGGGACGGGGGATCAGCCCCAGCATTTT
many,TRBV27,TRBJ2-7,TRBD2,CASGETGLAGAYEQYF,TGTGCCAGTGGTGAAACCGGACTAGCGGGGGCCTACGAGCAGTACTTC
many,TRBV7-8,TRBJ2-7,TRBD2,CASSPAGGSGSYEQYF,TGTGCCAGCAGCCCCGCGGGGGGGAGCGGTTCCTACGAGCAGTACTTC
many,TRBV18,TRBJ2-1,.,CASSLSSRSYNEQFF,TGTGCCAGCTCGCTGAGCAGTCGCTCCTACAATGAGCAGTTCTTC
once,TRBV5-1,TRBJ2-1,TRBD2,CASSLSWTSSNEQFF,TGCGCCAGCAGCTTGAGCTGGACTAGTTCCAATGAGCAGTTCTTC
.,TRBV5-5,TRBJ2-5,TRBD1,CASSSNRGLETQYF,TGTGCCAGCAGCTCGAACAGGGGGCTCGAGACCCAGTACTTC
few,TRBV6-5,TRBJ2-1,.,CASSYRSGTLNNEQFF,TGTGCCAGCAGTTACAGGTCAGGGACCCTGAACAATGAGCAGTTCTTC
few,TRBV3-1,TRBJ2-6,.,CASSQKRGVGANVLTF,TGTGCCAGCAGCCAAAAAAGGGGGGTTGGGGCCAACGTCCTGACTTTC
few,TRBV6-2/TRBV6-3,TRBJ2-3,TRBD1,CASSGTVTATDTQYF,TGTGCCAGCAGTGGGACAGTGACAGCAACAGATACGCAGTATTTT
.,TRBV9,TRBJ2-1,.,CASSVVGRPSSYNEQFF,TGTGCCAGCAGCGTAGTTGGTCGACCAAGCTCCTACAATGAGCAGTTCTTC
few,TRBV29-1,TRBJ2-1,.,CSVPGLHNEQFF,TGCAGCGTTCCGGGACTGCACAATGAGCAGTTCTTC
many,TRBV6-1,TRBJ2-7,.,CASRPRRGYEQYF,TGTGCCAGCAGGCCTCGGCGAGGCTACGAGCAGTACTTC
.,TRBV9,TRBJ2-1,.,CASSVDDRTSYNEQFF,TGTGCCAGCAGCGTAGATGACAGGACCTCCTACAATGAGCAGTTCTTC
few,TRBV30,TRBJ2-5,.,CAWSVRDSRRETQYF,TGTGCCTGGAGTGTAAGGGACTCAAGAAGGGAGACCCAGTACTTC
few,TRBV19,TRBJ2-1,.,CSSGLSSYNEQFF,TGTAGCTCCGGGCTGAGCTCCTACAATGAGCAGTTCTTC
many,TRBV7-8,TRBJ2-7,.,CASTLRSGLYEQYF,TGTGCCAGCACCCTAAGGTCGGGGCTCTACGAGCAGTACTTC
many,TRBV30,TRBJ1-4,.,CACPTGYGEKLFF,TGTGCCTGTCCAACAGGTTACGGTGAAAAACTGTTTTTT
few,TRBV27,TRBJ1-2,.,CASSSGQKYNYGYTF,TGTGCCAGCAGTTCTGGACAGAAATATAACTATGGCTACACCTTC
.,TRBV7-6,TRBJ2-7,.,CASSARSEDYEQYF,TGTGCCAGCAGCGCGAGGTCAGAAGACTACGAGCAGTACTTC
.,TRBV4-3,TRBJ2-3,TRBD1,CASSQRDRDTDTQYF,TGCGCCAGCAGCCAGCGGGACAGGGATACAGATACGCAGTATTTT
many,TRBV5-1,TRBJ2-3,.,CASSLAEITDTQYF,TGCGCCAGCAGCTTGGCAGAGATAACAGATACGCAGTATTTT
few,TRBV19,TRBJ2-7,.,CASTGGAPYEQYF,TGTGCCAGTACCGGTGGAGCGCCATACGAGCAGTACTTC
many,TRBV9,TRBJ2-1,.,CASSVGGYEQFF,TGTGCCAGCAGCGTAGGAGGGTATGAGCAGTTCTTC
.,TRBV2,TRBJ2-1,.,CASSGQAQGSSEQFF,TGTGCCAGCAGTGGCCAAGCTCAGGGCTCTAGTGAGCAGTTCTTC
many,TRBV3-1,TRBJ2-1,TRBD1,CASSQTGTVTYNEQFF,TGTGCCAGCAGCCAAACCGGGACAGTAACGTACAATGAGCAGTTCTTC
.,TRBV13,TRBJ2-5,.,CASSSDARQTQYF,TGTGCCAGCAGCTCGGACGCTAGGCAGACCCAGTACTTC
many,TRBV12-3/TRBV12-4,TRBJ1-4,TRBD1,CASSLEAATGLTNKLFF,TGTGCCAGCAGTTTGGAGGCGGCGACAGGGCTAACGAACAAACTGTTTTTT
few,TRBV11-3,TRBJ1-5,.,CASSLDTRPSNQPQHF,TGTGCCAGCAGCTTAGATACCAGGCCGAGCAATCAGCCCCAGCATTTT
few,TRBV19,TRBJ2-6,.,CASSIVRGRSGANVLTF,TGTGCCAGTAGTATAGTGCGGGGACGGTCTGGGGCCAACGTCCTGACTTTC
.,TRBV5-4,TRBJ2-2,TRBD2,CASSVPSSGRATGELFF,TGTGCCAGCAGCGTACCTTCTAGCGGGAGAGCCACCGGGGAGCTGTTTTTT
.,TRBV6-2/TRBV6-3,TRBJ1-3,.,CASNNDRGNTIYF,TGTGCCAGCAATAACGACAGGGGAAACACCATATATTTT
many,TRBV28,TRBJ1-5,TRBD1,CASSLLNRGLSNQPQHF,TGTGCCAGCAGCCTACTCAACAGGGGGCTGAGCAATCAGCCCCAGCATTTT
many,TRBV5-1,TRBJ2-7,.,CASRLNPAGRGSYEQYF,TGCGCCAGCAGACTAAACCCGGCTGGGCGCGGGTCCTACGAGCAGTACTTC
few,TRBV6-9,TRBJ2-3,TRBD2,CASSYSIGTSASTDTQYF,TGTGCCAGCAGTTACTCAATCGGGACTAGCGCCAGCACAGATACGCAGTATTTT
many,TRBV20-1,TRBJ2-1,TRBD1,CSASRTGYTNEQFF,TGCAGTGCATCTCGGACAGGGTATACGAATGAGCAGTTCTTC
many,TRBV27,TRBJ1-1,.,CASSALGPGTEAFF,TGTGCCAGCAGTGCCCTGGGCCCGGGGACTGAAGCTTTCTTT
.,TRBV20-1,TRBJ2-3,TRBD2,CSACPVLAGNTDTQYF,TGCAGTGCTTGTCCAGTCCTAGCGGGGAACACAGATACGCAGTATTTT
many,TRBV12-3/TRBV12-4,TRBJ2-5,TRBD2,CASSLALGTSGREPETQYF,TGTGCCAGCAGTTTAGCGCTTGGGACTAGCGGGAGGGAGCCAGAGACCCAGTACTTC
many,TRBV12-3/TRBV12-4,TRBJ2-2,.,CASITSRTNTGELFF,TGTGCCAGCATTACTAGCAGAACGAACACCGGGGAGCTGTTTTTT
.,TRBV28,TRBJ1-2,.,CASSRSSGVYGYTF,TGTGCCAGCAGCCGATCTTCGGGGGTCTATGGCTACACCTTC
few,TRBV19,TRBJ1-5,.,CASSMESNQPQHF,TGTGCCAGTAGTATGGAAAGCAATCAGCCCCAGCATTTT
few,TRBV18,TRBJ2-1,TRBD2,CASSPTTGLADNEQFF,TGTGCCAGCTCACCAACTACGGGACTAGCAGACAATGAGCAGTTCTTC
many,TRBV12-3/TRBV12-4,TRBJ2-1,.,CASRPGQYNEQFF,TGTGCCAGCAGACCTGGACAGTACAATGAGCAGTTCTTC
.,TRBV10-3,TRBJ2-7,.,CAIRGSSGSTYEQYF,TGTGCCATCAGAGGCTCAAGCGGTTCAACCTACGAGCAGTACTTC
.,TRBV7-2,TRBJ2-7,.,CASSLNREQEQYF,TGTGCCAGCAGTCTCAACCGGGAGCAGGAGCAGTACTTC